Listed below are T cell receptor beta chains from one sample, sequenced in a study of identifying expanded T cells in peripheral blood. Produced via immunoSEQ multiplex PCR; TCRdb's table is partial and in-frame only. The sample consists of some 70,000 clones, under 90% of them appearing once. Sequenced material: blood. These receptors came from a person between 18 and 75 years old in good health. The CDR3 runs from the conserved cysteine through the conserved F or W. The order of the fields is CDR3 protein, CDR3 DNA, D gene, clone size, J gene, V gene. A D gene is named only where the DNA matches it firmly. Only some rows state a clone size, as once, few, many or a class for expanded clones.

CDR3aa: CASSADWDEQFF; CDR3nt: TGTGCCAGCAGTGCGGATTGGGATGAGCAGTTCTTC; d_gene: NA; abundance: NA; j_gene: TRBJ2-1; v_gene: TRBV2
CDR3aa: CASSLGGLAGETQYF; CDR3nt: TGTGCCAGCTCATTAGGGGGACTAGCAGGAGAGACCCAGTACTTC; d_gene: TRBD2; abundance: NA; j_gene: TRBJ2-5; v_gene: TRBV6-5
CDR3aa: CASSQGPTGAASPLHF; CDR3nt: TGCGCCAGCAGCCAAGGACCCACAGGGGCGGCTTCACCCCTCCACTTT; d_gene: TRBD1; abundance: NA; j_gene: TRBJ1-6; v_gene: TRBV4-3
CDR3aa: CASSPTSGSVNEQFF; CDR3nt: TGTGCCAGCTCACCTACTAGCGGGAGTGTGAATGAGCAGTTCTTC; d_gene: TRBD2; abundance: NA; j_gene: TRBJ2-1; v_gene: TRBV18
CDR3aa: CASSGSPEAFF; CDR3nt: TGTGCCAGCAGTGGATCCCCAGAAGCTTTCTTT; d_gene: NA; abundance: NA; j_gene: TRBJ1-1; v_gene: TRBV2
CDR3aa: CASSPTGRTEAFF; CDR3nt: TGTGCCAGTAGTCCCACAGGGAGGACTGAAGCTTTCTTT; d_gene: NA; abundance: NA; j_gene: TRBJ1-1; v_gene: TRBV19
CDR3aa: CASRTRDRGRYEQFF; CDR3nt: TGTGCCAGCAGGACCCGGGACAGGGGGCGGTATGAGCAGTTCTTC; d_gene: TRBD1; abundance: NA; j_gene: TRBJ2-1; v_gene: TRBV6-5
CDR3aa: CASSLGDRESSGNTIYF; CDR3nt: TGTGCCAGCAGTTTAGGGGACAGGGAAAGCTCTGGAAACACCATATATTTT; d_gene: TRBD1; abundance: once; j_gene: TRBJ1-3; v_gene: TRBV28
CDR3aa: CASSQDNQGMFRYEQYF; CDR3nt: TGCGCCAGCAGCCAAGATAACCAGGGTATGTTTCGCTACGAGCAGTACTTC; d_gene: NA; abundance: few; j_gene: TRBJ2-7; v_gene: TRBV4-1
CDR3aa: CASSLRTRREQYF; CDR3nt: TGTGCCAGCAGTTTAAGGACTAGACGGGAGCAGTACTTC; d_gene: TRBD2; abundance: NA; j_gene: TRBJ2-7; v_gene: TRBV28
CDR3aa: CATSSGVSDTQYF; CDR3nt: TGTGCCACCAGCAGCGGGGTCTCCGATACGCAGTATTTT; d_gene: NA; abundance: NA; j_gene: TRBJ2-3; v_gene: TRBV15
CDR3aa: CASGRTSGIGETQYF; CDR3nt: TGTGCCAGCGGACGGACTAGCGGGATTGGAGAGACCCAGTACTTC; d_gene: TRBD2; abundance: NA; j_gene: TRBJ2-5; v_gene: TRBV2
CDR3aa: CSVEDPLGHGAYNEQFF; CDR3nt: TGCAGCGTTGAAGATCCCTTGGGACACGGGGCCTACAATGAGCAGTTCTTC; d_gene: NA; abundance: NA; j_gene: TRBJ2-1; v_gene: TRBV29-1
CDR3aa: CASSRGSGGRIDDEQFF; CDR3nt: TGTGCCAGCAGCCGCGGCTCAGGGGGTCGCATAGATGATGAGCAGTTCTTC; d_gene: TRBD1; abundance: NA; j_gene: TRBJ2-1; v_gene: TRBV7-9
CDR3aa: CASSVANEQFF; CDR3nt: TGTGCCAGCAGCGTTGCCAATGAGCAGTTCTTC; d_gene: NA; abundance: NA; j_gene: TRBJ2-1; v_gene: TRBV9
CDR3aa: CASSRTSGPNTEAFF; CDR3nt: TGTGCCAGCAGCCGAACCTCAGGACCGAACACTGAAGCTTTCTTT; d_gene: NA; abundance: NA; j_gene: TRBJ1-1; v_gene: TRBV28
CDR3aa: CASSLGTGQSAQYF; CDR3nt: TGTGCCAGCAGCTTAGGTACAGGTCAGTCGGCCCAGTACTTC; d_gene: NA; abundance: NA; j_gene: TRBJ2-5; v_gene: TRBV7-2
CDR3aa: CASSHGQGYGYTF; CDR3nt: TGTGCCAGCAGTCACGGGCAGGGGTATGGCTACACCTTC; d_gene: NA; abundance: NA; j_gene: TRBJ1-2; v_gene: TRBV6-5
CDR3aa: CASSTGQGSYEQYF; CDR3nt: TGTGCCAGCAGTACCGGACAGGGCTCCTACGAGCAGTACTTC; d_gene: TRBD1; abundance: NA; j_gene: TRBJ2-7; v_gene: TRBV28
CDR3aa: CASSVGGVDEKLFF; CDR3nt: TGTGCCAGCAGCGTGGGGGGGGTAGATGAAAAACTGTTTTTT; d_gene: NA; abundance: NA; j_gene: TRBJ1-4; v_gene: TRBV7-2
CDR3aa: CASSSIDPNTYGYTF; CDR3nt: TGTGCCAGCAGCTCCATTGACCCGAATACCTATGGCTACACCTTC; d_gene: NA; abundance: NA; j_gene: TRBJ1-2; v_gene: TRBV28
CDR3aa: CASSLSHGNSPLHF; CDR3nt: TGTGCCAGCAGCTTATCTCACGGAAATTCACCCCTCCACTTT; d_gene: NA; abundance: NA; j_gene: TRBJ1-6; v_gene: TRBV7-3
CDR3aa: CASSQASNSPLHF; CDR3nt: TGTGCCAGCAGCCAAGCCTCTAATTCACCCCTCCACTTT; d_gene: NA; abundance: NA; j_gene: TRBJ1-6; v_gene: TRBV7-2